This is a list of T cell receptor beta chains from one sample in a study of blood T cell dynamics during melanoma immunotherapy. Repertoires were generated with immunoSEQ multiplex PCR, while TCRdb's copy carries only in-frame clones and drops some. The sample lists some 9,400 clones; just over 85% were seen once. Sequences were derived from blood, sampled from a patient treated with checkpoint blockade. These receptors were obtained from a human donor with melanoma. Both conserved end residues are part of each CDR3. D genes are given only for firm matches. Expanded clones are given a class, and other clones once, few, many or no size at all.

cdr3_aa | cdr3_nt | j_call | clone_size | v_call | d_call
CASSLGTGVGYGYTF | TGTGCCAGCAGCTTAGGTACAGGAGTTGGGTATGGCTACACCTTC | TRBJ1-2 | . | TRBV7-8 | .
CATRQGADYGYTF | TGCGCAACAAGACAGGGGGCCGACTATGGCTACACCTTC | TRBJ1-2 | . | TRBV28 | TRBD1
CASSLAGGQGISEQYF | TGTGCCAGCAGCTTGGCCGGGGGACAGGGGATTAGCGAGCAGTACTTC | TRBJ2-7 | . | TRBV5-4 | TRBD1
CAGRRGRDSPLHF | TGTGCCGGGAGGAGGGGTAGGGATTCACCCCTCCACTTT | TRBJ1-6 | . | TRBV5-4 | .
CASSIDSRVTQYF | TGTGCCAGTAGTATAGACAGTCGGGTGACCCAGTACTTC | TRBJ2-5 | once | TRBV19 | .
CASQEPRGGYTF | TGTGCCAGCCAGGAACCGAGGGGCGGCTACACCTTC | TRBJ1-2 | . | TRBV6-1 | .
CASTRDFQETQYF | TGTGCCAGCACCCGAGATTTCCAAGAGACCCAGTACTTC | TRBJ2-5 | . | TRBV6-5 | .
CASARETPRKETQYF | TGCGCCAGCGCGCGGGAAACCCCGCGGAAAGAGACCCAGTACTTC | TRBJ2-5 | . | TRBV5-1 | .
CASSLFGRGEYEQYF | TGTGCCAGCAGCTTATTTGGCAGGGGAGAATACGAGCAGTACTTC | TRBJ2-7 | . | TRBV7-3 | .
CASSLSVGAYNEQFF | TGTGCCAGCAGTTTATCAGTGGGGGCATACAATGAGCAGTTCTTC | TRBJ2-1 | . | TRBV27 | .
CASSPPGTANYGYTF | TGTGCCAGCTCACCACCCGGGACGGCTAACTATGGCTACACCTTC | TRBJ1-2 | . | TRBV18 | .
CASSGGPPGNTIYF | TGTGCCAGCAGTGGTGGGCCGCCTGGAAACACCATATATTTT | TRBJ1-3 | . | TRBV6-1 | .
CASSLSTYEQYF | TGTGCCAGCAGTCTCTCTACCTACGAGCAGTACTTC | TRBJ2-7 | . | TRBV28 | .
CAWSRATGMADTQYF | TGTGCCTGGAGTAGAGCCACGGGAATGGCAGATACGCAGTATTTT | TRBJ2-3 | . | TRBV30 | .
CASSLDTGTYTYEQYF | TGTGCCAGCAGCTTAGATACCGGGACATACACCTACGAGCAGTACTTC | TRBJ2-7 | . | TRBV7-2 | .
CASSIAFKNYGYTF | TGTGCCAGTAGTATAGCTTTCAAAAACTATGGCTACACCTTC | TRBJ1-2 | . | TRBV19 | .
CASSMTGVVEPQHF | TGTGCCAGCAGTATGACAGGGGTGGTGGAGCCCCAGCATTTT | TRBJ1-5 | once | TRBV25-1 | TRBD1
CASSQEPGIYNEQFF | TGTGCCAGCAGCCAAGAACCAGGGATCTACAATGAGCAGTTCTTC | TRBJ2-1 | few | TRBV9 | .
CASSAGQGVGNTEAFF | TGTGCCAGCTCAGCGGGACAGGGGGTCGGGAACACTGAAGCTTTCTTT | TRBJ1-1 | . | TRBV18 | TRBD1
CATSSTGTRQETQYF | TGTGCCACCAGCTCGACCGGGACACGTCAAGAGACCCAGTACTTC | TRBJ2-5 | . | TRBV15 | .
CASSLSRAGLQFF | TGTGCCAGCAGCTTAAGTCGGGCGGGTCTGCAGTTCTTC | TRBJ2-1 | . | TRBV13 | .
CASRGFGANVLTF | TGTGCCAGCAGAGGGTTTGGGGCCAACGTCCTGACTTTC | TRBJ2-6 | . | TRBV2 | .
CASSGPTSGGRKAKNIQYF | TGTGCCAGCAGTGGGCCGACTAGCGGGGGGCGCAAAGCCAAAAACATTCAGTACTTC | TRBJ2-4 | . | TRBV2 | TRBD2
CASSYTGTRSLNEQFF | TGTGCCAGCAGCTACACCGGGACTAGATCGCTAAATGAGCAGTTCTTC | TRBJ2-1 | once | TRBV5-6 | TRBD2
CSVRGINRGTYEQYF | TGCAGCGTGAGAGGGATTAATCGGGGAACCTACGAGCAGTACTTC | TRBJ2-7 | . | TRBV29-1 | .
CATRTAGSGANVLTF | TGTGCCACTCGGACAGCCGGCTCTGGGGCCAACGTCCTGACTTTC | TRBJ2-6 | few | TRBV18 | .
CASSLTGGADTGELFF | TGTGCCAGCAGCTTGACCGGGGGGGCCGACACCGGGGAGCTGTTTTTT | TRBJ2-2 | . | TRBV5-4 | TRBD2
CASSQSGTEVGANVLTF | TGCGCTAGCAGCCAGTCCGGGACAGAGGTTGGGGCCAACGTCCTGACTTTC | TRBJ2-6 | . | TRBV4-1 | TRBD1
CASGGRDRGYMTEAFF | TGTGCCAGTGGAGGGCGGGACAGGGGCTATATGACTGAAGCTTTCTTT | TRBJ1-1 | . | TRBV19 | TRBD1
CASSQGRGGYSDEQFF | TGTGCCAGCAGCCAGGGCCGCGGGGGGTACTCCGATGAGCAGTTCTTC | TRBJ2-1 | . | TRBV11-3 | TRBD2
CASSSQGADEKLFF | TGTGCCAGCAGCTCTCAGGGGGCGGACGAAAAACTGTTTTTT | TRBJ1-4 | . | TRBV5-4 | TRBD1
CACLPSGSTEAFF | TGTGCCTGTCTGCCCAGTGGGAGCACTGAAGCTTTCTTT | TRBJ1-1 | . | TRBV6-5 | .
CASSYGAGGRGEQFF | TGTGCCAGCAGTTACGGTGCGGGGGGCCGGGGTGAGCAGTTCTTC | TRBJ2-1 | . | TRBV6-5 | TRBD2
CAISLGGSSYEQYF | TGTGCCATCAGCTTGGGGGGGAGCTCCTACGAGCAGTACTTC | TRBJ2-7 | . | TRBV10-3 | TRBD2
CASSLQGVNEQFF | TGTGCCAGCAGCTTACAGGGGGTGAATGAGCAGTTCTTC | TRBJ2-1 | . | TRBV7-9 | TRBD1
CASSLGAALGSNEQFF | TGCGCCAGCAGCTTGGGGGCTGCCCTAGGGAGCAATGAGCAGTTCTTC | TRBJ2-1 | once | TRBV5-1 | .
CASSVNQETQYF | TGTGCCAGCAGCGTAAACCAAGAGACCCAGTACTTC | TRBJ2-5 | . | TRBV9 | .
CASSPTGVPNYEQYF | TGTGCCAGTAGTCCCACAGGGGTCCCTAACTACGAGCAGTACTTC | TRBJ2-7 | . | TRBV19 | TRBD1
CASSARRGVAVNTGELFF | TGTGCCAGCAGCGCACGTAGGGGGGTAGCGGTGAACACCGGGGAGCTGTTTTTT | TRBJ2-2 | . | TRBV9 | .
CASSLLGTYNEQFF | TGTGCCAGCAGCTTGCTCGGGACCTACAATGAGCAGTTCTTC | TRBJ2-1 | few | TRBV5-4 | .
CASSRGQGGTGELFF | TGTGCCAGCAGCCGCGGACAGGGTGGCACCGGGGAGCTGTTTTTT | TRBJ2-2 | . | TRBV7-9 | TRBD1
CSVEAELYNSPLHF | TGCAGCGTTGAAGCGGAGCTCTATAATTCACCCCTCCACTTT | TRBJ1-6 | . | TRBV29-1 | .
CASSQRETSGEVDTQYF | TGTGCCAGCAGCCAAAGGGAGACTAGCGGGGAGGTAGATACGCAGTATTTT | TRBJ2-3 | . | TRBV4-2 | TRBD2
CASSFLQGFEQYF | TGTGCCAGTAGTTTCTTACAGGGGTTCGAGCAGTACTTC | TRBJ2-7 | . | TRBV19 | TRBD1
CASSPRTTSSAFF | TGTGCCAGCAGTCCTCGGACAACCTCCTCTGCTTTCTTT | TRBJ1-1 | . | TRBV6-5 | .
CASSSGGSTDTQYF | TGCGCCAGCAGCTCCGGGGGAAGCACAGATACGCAGTATTTT | TRBJ2-3 | . | TRBV5-1 | .
CASSYSLAEAKNIQYF | TGTGCCAGCAGTTACTCGCTAGCCGAGGCCAAAAACATTCAGTACTTC | TRBJ2-4 | . | TRBV6-5 | .
CASSLAGTGGGIDSPLHF | TGTGCCAGCTCACTTGCCGGGACAGGGGGCGGAATTGATTCACCCCTCCACTTT | TRBJ1-6 | . | TRBV18 | TRBD1
CASSGGGAKVNTEAFF | TGTGCCAGTAGCGGTGGGGGGGCGAAGGTTAACACTGAAGCTTTCTTT | TRBJ1-1 | . | TRBV19 | .
CSVVNRGKNIQYF | TGCAGCGTAGTTAACAGGGGAAAAAACATTCAGTACTTC | TRBJ2-4 | . | TRBV29-1 | TRBD1
CASSRDIMNTEAFF | TGCGCCAGCAGCCGGGACATTATGAACACTGAAGCTTTCTTT | TRBJ1-1 | . | TRBV10-1 | .
CASSPLTGSSYEQYF | TGTGCCAGCTCCCCGTTAACCGGGAGCTCCTACGAGCAGTACTTC | TRBJ2-7 | once | TRBV6-5 | .
CAWDRQGSYEQYF | TGTGCCTGGGACCGACAGGGGAGCTACGAGCAGTACTTC | TRBJ2-7 | . | TRBV30 | TRBD1
CASSLGLPTGNTIYF | TGTGCCAGCAGCTTGGGGTTGCCGACTGGAAACACCATATATTTT | TRBJ1-3 | once | TRBV5-8 | .
CASSLARAYEQYF | TGTGCCAGCAGCTTAGCCAGGGCCTACGAGCAGTACTTC | TRBJ2-7 | . | TRBV7-4 | .
CASPTGNTGELFF | TGTGCCAGCCCGACAGGGAACACCGGGGAGCTGTTTTTT | TRBJ2-2 | . | TRBV18 | .
CASSGKTGLYNEQFF | TGTGCCAGCAGCGGAAAAACAGGGTTGTACAATGAGCAGTTCTTC | TRBJ2-1 | . | TRBV9 | .
CASSLARGRQGGNGYTF | TGTGCCAGCAGCTTAGCCCGGGGGCGACAGGGTGGGAATGGCTACACCTTC | TRBJ1-2 | . | TRBV7-2 | TRBD1
CASSLSGYSYNEQFF | TGTGCCAGCAGCTTGTCAGGGTACTCCTACAATGAGCAGTTCTTC | TRBJ2-1 | . | TRBV5-8 | .
CASSLLGAAGELFF | TGTGCCAGCAGCTTACTAGGGGCGGCCGGGGAGCTGTTTTTT | TRBJ2-2 | once | TRBV7-9 | .